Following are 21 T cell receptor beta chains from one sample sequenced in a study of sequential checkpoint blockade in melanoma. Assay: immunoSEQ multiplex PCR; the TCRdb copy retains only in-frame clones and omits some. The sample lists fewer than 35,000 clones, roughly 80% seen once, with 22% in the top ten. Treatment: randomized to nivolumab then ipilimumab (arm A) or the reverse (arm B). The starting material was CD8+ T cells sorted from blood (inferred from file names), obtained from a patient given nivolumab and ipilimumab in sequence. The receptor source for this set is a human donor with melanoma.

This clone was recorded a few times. The CDR3 coding sequence is TGTGCCAGCAGCCAAGAGGGGAGGTCAGTGTTTTTT. Translating gives CASSQEGRSVFF. The V call is TRBV5-4, the J call TRBJ1-4, with D possibly matching TRBD1 (5 bases). CDR1 is SGHNT, CDR2 YYREEE, per germline (reference sequence). Trimming stripped 4 bases from V and 15 bases from J, with 16 bases between. This CDR3 is 12 amino acids long.

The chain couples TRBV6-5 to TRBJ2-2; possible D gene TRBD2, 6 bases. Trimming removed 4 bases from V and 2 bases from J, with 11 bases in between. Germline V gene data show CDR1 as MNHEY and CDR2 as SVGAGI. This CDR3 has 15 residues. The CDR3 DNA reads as TGTGCCAGCAGTTCCAGGACTAAAAACACCGGGGAGCTGTTTTTT. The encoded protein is CASSSRTKNTGELFF.

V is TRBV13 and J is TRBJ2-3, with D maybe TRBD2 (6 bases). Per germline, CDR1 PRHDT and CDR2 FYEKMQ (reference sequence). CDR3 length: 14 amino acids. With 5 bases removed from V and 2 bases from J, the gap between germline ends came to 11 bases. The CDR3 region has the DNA TGTGCCAGCAGCCCCGGACTACTCACAGATACGCAGTATTTT. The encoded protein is CASSPGLLTDTQYF.

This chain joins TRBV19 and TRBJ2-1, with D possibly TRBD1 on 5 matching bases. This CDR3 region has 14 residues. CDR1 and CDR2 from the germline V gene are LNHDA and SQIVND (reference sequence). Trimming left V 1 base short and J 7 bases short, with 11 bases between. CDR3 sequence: CASSIASGSNEQFF. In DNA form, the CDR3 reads TGTGCCAGTAGTATAGCCTCAGGGTCGAATGAGCAGTTCTTC.

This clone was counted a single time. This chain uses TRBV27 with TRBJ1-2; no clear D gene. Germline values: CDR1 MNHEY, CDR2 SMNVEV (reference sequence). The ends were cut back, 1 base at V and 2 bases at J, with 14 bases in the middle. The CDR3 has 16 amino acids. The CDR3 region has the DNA TGTGCCAGCAGTTTATTCTCTCCCAGTTCCAACTATGGCTACACCTTC. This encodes CASSLFSPSSNYGYTF.

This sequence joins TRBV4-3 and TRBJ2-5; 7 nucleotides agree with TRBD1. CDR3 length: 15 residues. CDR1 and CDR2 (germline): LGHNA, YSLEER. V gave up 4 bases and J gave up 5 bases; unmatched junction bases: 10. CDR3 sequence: CASSRRDSDGETQYF. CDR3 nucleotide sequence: TGCGCCAGCAGCCGAAGGGACAGTGACGGGGAGACCCAGTACTTC.

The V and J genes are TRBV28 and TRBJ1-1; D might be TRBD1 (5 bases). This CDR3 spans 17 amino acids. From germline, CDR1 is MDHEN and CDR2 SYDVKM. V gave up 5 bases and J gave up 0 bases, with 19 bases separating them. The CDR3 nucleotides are TGTGCCAGCAGTCTACGTTTGGGGGGATGGGTGAACACTGAAGCTTTCTTT. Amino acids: CASSLRLGGWVNTEAFF.

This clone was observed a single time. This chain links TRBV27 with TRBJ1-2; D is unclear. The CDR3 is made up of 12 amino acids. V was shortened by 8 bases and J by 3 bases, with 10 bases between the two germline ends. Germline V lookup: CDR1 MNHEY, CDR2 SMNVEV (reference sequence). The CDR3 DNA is TGTGCCAGCCGAAGACGGGACTATGGCTACACCTTC. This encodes CASRRRDYGYTF.

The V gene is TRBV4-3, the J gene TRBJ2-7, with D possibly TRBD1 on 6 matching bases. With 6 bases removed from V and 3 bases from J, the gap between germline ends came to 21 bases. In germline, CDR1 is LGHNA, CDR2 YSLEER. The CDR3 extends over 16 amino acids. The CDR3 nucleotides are TGCGCCAGCAGTTTTGCCTGGTGGGGGCCCGACTACGAGCAGTACTTC. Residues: CASSFAWWGPDYEQYF.

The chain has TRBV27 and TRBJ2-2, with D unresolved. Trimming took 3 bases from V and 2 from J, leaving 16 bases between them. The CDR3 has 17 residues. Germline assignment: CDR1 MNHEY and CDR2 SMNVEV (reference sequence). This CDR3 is CASSFKTRTENTGELFF. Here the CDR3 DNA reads TGTGCCAGCAGTTTTAAGACGAGAACAGAAAACACCGGGGAGCTGTTTTTT.

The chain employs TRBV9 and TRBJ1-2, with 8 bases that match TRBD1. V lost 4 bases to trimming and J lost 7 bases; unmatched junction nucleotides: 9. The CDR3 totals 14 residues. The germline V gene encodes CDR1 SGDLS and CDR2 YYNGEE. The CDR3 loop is CASSTTTGVGGYTF. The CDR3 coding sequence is TGTGCCAGCAGCACCACGACAGGGGTCGGTGGCTACACCTTC.

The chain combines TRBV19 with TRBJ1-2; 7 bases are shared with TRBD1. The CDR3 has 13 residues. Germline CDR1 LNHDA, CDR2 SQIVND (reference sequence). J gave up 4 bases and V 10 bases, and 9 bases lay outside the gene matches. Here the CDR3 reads CATWTGPLYGYTF. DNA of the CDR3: TGTGCCACTTGGACAGGTCCTCTCTATGGCTACACCTTC.

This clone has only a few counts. DNA of the CDR3: TGCGCCAGCAGCTTGGCTAGCGGGAGGGACGAGCAGTACTTC. Its protein product is CASSLASGRDEQYF. The chain is built from TRBV5-1 and TRBJ2-7; the match to TRBD2 covers 12 bases. Germline CDR1 is SGHRS and CDR2 is YFSETQ. Losses at the gene ends were 0 bases for V and 5 bases for J; bases not matched to a gene: 0. There are 14 residues in the CDR3. The full variable domain, rest sourced from reference TRBV5-1 and TRBJ2-7, is KAGVTQTPRYLIKTRGQQVTLSCSPISGHRSVSWYQQTPGQGLQFLFEYFSETQRNKGNFPGRFSGRQFSNSRSEMNVSTLELGDSALYLCASSLASGRDEQYFGPGTRLTVT.

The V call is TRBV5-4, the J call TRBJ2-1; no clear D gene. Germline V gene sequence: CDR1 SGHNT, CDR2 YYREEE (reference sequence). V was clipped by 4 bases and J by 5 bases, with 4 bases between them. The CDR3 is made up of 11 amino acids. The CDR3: CASSVNNEQFF. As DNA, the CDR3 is TGTGCCAGCAGCGTAAACAATGAGCAGTTCTTC.

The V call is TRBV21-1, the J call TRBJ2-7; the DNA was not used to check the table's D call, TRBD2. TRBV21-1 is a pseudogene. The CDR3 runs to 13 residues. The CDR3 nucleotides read TGTGCCCCACGGGGGGGGGCTAAGCACGAGCAGTACTTC. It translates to CAPRGGAKHEQYF.

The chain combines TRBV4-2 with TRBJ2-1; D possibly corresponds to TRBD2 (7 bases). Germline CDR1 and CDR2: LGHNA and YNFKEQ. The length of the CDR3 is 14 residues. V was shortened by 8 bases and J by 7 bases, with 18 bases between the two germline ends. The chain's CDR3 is CASREGGGRNEQFF. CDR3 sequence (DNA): TGTGCCAGCCGAGAGGGGGGGGGCCGAAATGAGCAGTTCTTC.

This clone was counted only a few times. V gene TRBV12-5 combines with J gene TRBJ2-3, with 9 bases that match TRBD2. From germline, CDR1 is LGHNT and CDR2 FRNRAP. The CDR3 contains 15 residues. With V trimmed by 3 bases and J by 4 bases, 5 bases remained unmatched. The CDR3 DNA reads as TGTGCTAGTGGTTTAGGAGCGGGGGGTGCAGATACGCAGTATTTT. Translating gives CASGLGAGGADTQYF.

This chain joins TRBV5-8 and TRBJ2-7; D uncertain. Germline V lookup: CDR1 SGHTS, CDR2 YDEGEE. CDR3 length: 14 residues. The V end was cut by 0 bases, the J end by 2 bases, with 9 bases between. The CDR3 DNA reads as TGTGCCAGCAGCTTGGCCCTCGACACCTACGAGCAGTACTTC. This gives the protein CASSLALDTYEQYF.

This CDR3 reads CASSDGGGGPQETQYF. The CDR3 bases are TGTGCCAGCAGCGATGGAGGGGGGGGCCCACAAGAGACCCAGTACTTC. This sequence joins TRBV9 and TRBJ2-5, with D maybe TRBD2 (7 bases). In germline, CDR1 is SGDLS, CDR2 YYNGEE. Trimming took off 3 bases at V and 2 bases at J, with 17 bases between the two ends. This CDR3 is 16 amino acids long.

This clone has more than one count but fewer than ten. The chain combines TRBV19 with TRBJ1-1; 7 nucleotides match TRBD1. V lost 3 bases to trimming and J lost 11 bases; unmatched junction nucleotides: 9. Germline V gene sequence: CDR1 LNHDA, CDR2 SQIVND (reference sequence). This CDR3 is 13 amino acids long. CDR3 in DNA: TGTGCCAGTAGTATTGGACAGGCCGATTCGGCTTTCTTT. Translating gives CASSIGQADSAFF.

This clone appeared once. The CDR3 here is CASSPMAGPYEQYF. The CDR3 DNA sequence: TGTGCCAGCAGTCCCATGGCAGGGCCCTACGAGCAGTACTTC. The chain joins TRBV27 to TRBJ2-7; possible D gene TRBD1, 5 bases. This CDR3 comprises 14 residues. Trimming pared 5 bases from V and 2 bases from J, leaving 13 bases between. From germline, CDR1 is MNHEY and CDR2 SMNVEV (reference sequence).